The T cell receptor (beta chain) described here comes from a study of blood T cell repertoires in COVID-19. At the level of the study: Italy, Spain and the United States were the sources of the convalescent and acute COVID-19 samples. Sample material is recorded as cDNA or gDNA derived from T cells, B-cell-depleted T cells, or PBMCs.

The V gene's germline CDR1 is MNHEY and CDR2 SVGEGT. This CDR3 region has 18 residues. The junction had 10 bases not matched to a gene; V was cut back by 0 bases and J by 1 base. Only in-frame clones appear in the TCRdb table, and some are missing; sequencing was by immunoSEQ multiplex PCR. The sample includes 250,000 to 300,000 clones, approximately 90% of them seen just once. The V gene is TRBV6-2 or TRBV6-3, the J gene TRBJ2-5; 8 bases fit TRBD2. Sequenced material: peripheral blood. This TCR derives from a woman aged 40 to 50 who had recovered from COVID-19. CDR3 region: CASSYSPLAGFFQETQYF. DNA of the CDR3: TGTGCCAGCAGTTACTCGCCCCTAGCGGGCTTTTTCCAAGAGACCCAGTACTTC.